These T cell receptor beta chains were read from a single sample in a study of beta chain features in type 1 diabetes. Here immunoSEQ multiplex PCR was the method, and the copy in TCRdb shows in-frame clones only, minus some. The repertoire holds over 90,000 clones, with 25% to 35% as singletons. The sample taken for sequencing was central memory CD4+ T cells from blood. The receptors originated from a woman between 18 and 29 years old with type 1 diabetes. CDR3s include the opening cysteine and the closing phenylalanine or tryptophan. A D gene is named only where the DNA matches it firmly. The size of a clone is reported for some rows only, either as once, few or many, or as a class for expanded clones.

>TRBV7-9|TRBJ1-5|TRBD1|few
CASSLDGQGKSNQPQHF
TGTGCCAGCAGCTTAGACGGACAGGGGAAGTCCAATCAGCCCCAGCATTTT
>TRBV18|TRBJ2-7|-|-
CASSPSVGGLEQYF
TGTGCCAGCTCACCTAGCGTCGGAGGTCTAGAGCAGTACTTC
>TRBV7-2|TRBJ2-1|-|-
CASSLVRQEPYNEQFF
TGTGCCAGCAGCTTAGTACGACAGGAGCCCTACAATGAGCAGTTCTTC
>TRBV4-1|TRBJ1-3|TRBD1|-
CASSQDFVRGHTIYF
TGCGCCAGCAGCCAAGACTTCGTCAGGGGGCACACCATATATTTT
>TRBV5-4|TRBJ1-6|-|few
CASSLILNSPLHF
TGTGCCAGCAGCTTGATTCTAAATTCACCCCTCCACTTT
>TRBV7-2|TRBJ1-4|TRBD1|few
CASSLVVGTGGGNEKLFF
TGTGCCAGCAGCTTAGTCGTCGGGACAGGGGGTGGAAATGAAAAACTGTTTTTT
>TRBV7-3|TRBJ2-1|-|-
CASSLSGRNNNEQFF
TGTGCCAGCAGCTTAAGTGGGAGAAACAACAATGAGCAGTTCTTC
>TRBV18|TRBJ2-5|-|few
CASSPRDPGQGETQYF
TGTGCCAGCTCACCAAGGGACCCGGGCCAGGGGGAGACCCAGTACTTC
>TRBV30|TRBJ1-5|TRBD1|-
CAWSVKSGGPQPQHF
TGTGCCTGGAGTGTAAAATCAGGGGGGCCTCAGCCCCAGCATTTT
>TRBV10-2|TRBJ2-1|TRBD2|-
CASRVAGGGNEQFF
TGCGCCAGCAGAGTAGCGGGAGGAGGCAATGAGCAGTTCTTC